Shown below are 11 T cell receptor beta chains from a single sample sequenced in a study of control samples from healthy donors and cancer patients (dated by TCRdb to the early 2020s). Libraries were constructed by the immunoSEQ multiplex PCR assay. Sourced from immuneACCESS, this table was stored by TCRdb with only in-frame sequences that have V and J called. A share of the clones is absent; for the studies checked, an unresolved V gene accounts for under half, and the remainder has no known explanation. The sample profile shows 75,000 to 100,000 clones; around 83% of them were found once. Of the sample, roughly 1.3% is held by the ten largest clones. The sequencing input was blood. All receptors come from a woman aged 50 to 60 in good health.

The chain is built from TRBV29-1 and TRBJ2-3, with 10 bases aligning to TRBD1. Germline CDR1 and CDR2: SQVTM and ANQGSEA. CDR3 length: 15 residues. With 3 bases clipped from V and 3 bases from J, the junction kept 6 bases outside the gene matches. CDR3 region: CSVDRGTGATDTQYF. The CDR3 nucleotides read TGCAGCGTTGATCGGGGGACAGGGGCAACAGATACGCAGTATTTT.

The chain joins TRBV29-1 to TRBJ2-7; 12 bases map to TRBD1. CDR1 is SQVTM and CDR2 is ANQGSEA in the germline V gene. With 7 bases clipped from V and 4 bases from J, the junction kept 5 bases outside the gene matches. The CDR3 extends over 13 amino acids. CDR3 in amino acids: CSGGGQGAYEQYF. CDR3 sequence (DNA): TGCAGCGGAGGGGGACAGGGGGCTTACGAGCAGTACTTC.

V gene TRBV25-1 combines with J gene TRBJ1-2, with unresolved D. V gave up 3 bases and J gave up 7 bases, with 18 bases separating them. Germline V gene data show CDR1 as MGHDK and CDR2 as SYGVNS. The length of the CDR3 is 15 residues. CDR3 DNA sequence: TGTGCCAGCAGTGAGACGGGCCGGGCTTCGGTTGGCTACACCTTC. Its protein product is CASSETGRASVGYTF.

The V and J genes are TRBV15 and TRBJ1-4, with no clear D. Germline lookup yields CDR1 LNHNV and CDR2 YYDKDF (reference sequence). Trimming took 8 bases from V and 3 from J, leaving 13 bases between them. The CDR3 extends over 14 amino acids. Here the CDR3 DNA reads TGTGCCACCGGTGTTGGAGTGGCTAATGAAAAACTGTTTTTT. Translated: CATGVGVANEKLFF.

The chain links TRBV5-6 to TRBJ1-6, with 8 positions matching TRBD1. Germline trimming cut 5 bases from V and 9 bases from J; bases unmatched to any gene: 13. This CDR3 region has 16 residues. CDR1 and CDR2 from the germline V gene are SGHDT and YYEEEE. The CDR3 reads CASSSDRVFLGSPLHF. The CDR3 DNA follows: TGTGCCAGCAGTTCGGACAGGGTATTTTTGGGTTCACCCCTCCACTTT.

V and J are TRBV5-4 and TRBJ2-1, with 8 positions matching TRBD2. Losses at the gene ends were 7 bases for V and 4 bases for J; bases not matched to a gene: 4. The CDR3 runs to 13 residues. CDR1 SGHNT and CDR2 YYREEE come from the germline V gene (reference sequence). CDR3 DNA: TGTGCCAGCGAGGGGACTAGGTACAATGAGCAGTTCTTC. It encodes CASEGTRYNEQFF.

This rearrangement joins TRBV6-6 to TRBJ1-5; D uncertain. CDR1 MNHNY and CDR2 SVGAGI come from the germline V gene (reference sequence). This CDR3 has 14 amino acids. V was trimmed by 5 bases and J by 0 bases, leaving 8 bases between them. This CDR3 reads CASSPPDSNQPQHF. The DNA for the CDR3 is TGTGCCAGCAGTCCCCCCGATAGCAATCAGCCCCAGCATTTT.

The rearrangement uses TRBV29-1 and TRBJ1-1; D not certain. V dropped 8 bases and J dropped 1 base, with 11 bases sitting between them. Germline V lookup: CDR1 SQVTM, CDR2 ANQGSEA. This CDR3 spans 12 amino acids. This CDR3 is CSTADTNTEAFF. In nucleotides, the CDR3 is TGCAGCACCGCCGACACGAACACTGAAGCTTTCTTT.

This chain uses TRBV18 with TRBJ2-3, with unresolved D. V lost 3 bases, J lost 2 bases, and 6 bases lay in between. CDR3 length: 13 residues. The V gene's germline CDR1 is KGHSH and CDR2 LQKENI. The DNA for the CDR3 is TGTGCCAGCTCACCTCCCTCCACAGATACGCAGTATTTT. This translates into CASSPPSTDTQYF.

This clone has only a few counts. The V call is TRBV7-9, the J call TRBJ2-5, with D hard to call. This CDR3 region has 17 residues. Germline CDR1 and CDR2: SEHNR and FQNEAQ (reference sequence). V shed 2 bases and J shed 4 bases, with 20 bases lying between them. CDR3 loop: CASSLTDGRRLRETQYF. The CDR3 nucleotides are TGTGCCAGCAGCTTAACCGACGGCAGACGGTTGAGAGAGACCCAGTACTTC.

This sequence joins TRBV7-3 and TRBJ2-1, with 13 bases fitting TRBD2. V shed 5 bases, J shed 5 bases, and the junction held 12 bases outside the gene matches. Germline V CDR1 and CDR2: SGHTA, FQGTGA. The CDR3 is 18 amino acids. CDR3 bases: TGTGCCAGCAGCCCAGGTCCCGGACTAGCGGGGGTGAACAATGAGCAGTTCTTC. Translation gives CASSPGPGLAGVNNEQFF.